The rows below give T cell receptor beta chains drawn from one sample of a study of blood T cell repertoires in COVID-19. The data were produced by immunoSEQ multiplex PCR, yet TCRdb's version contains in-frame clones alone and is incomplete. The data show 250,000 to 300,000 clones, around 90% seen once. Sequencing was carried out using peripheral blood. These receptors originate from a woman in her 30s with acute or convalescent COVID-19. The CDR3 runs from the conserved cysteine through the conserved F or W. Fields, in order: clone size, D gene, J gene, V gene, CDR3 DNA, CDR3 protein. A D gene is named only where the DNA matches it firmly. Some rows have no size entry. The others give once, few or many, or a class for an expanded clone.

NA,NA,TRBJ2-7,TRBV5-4,TGTGCCAGCAGCGAGGGCCACTACGAGCAGTACTTC,CASSEGHYEQYF
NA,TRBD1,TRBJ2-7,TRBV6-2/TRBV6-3,TGTGCCAGCAGTTACTTCTTGGGGACAGGGTTTTCCTACGAGCAGTACTTC,CASSYFLGTGFSYEQYF
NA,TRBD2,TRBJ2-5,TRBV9,TGTGCCAGCAGCGACGCCCCGGGACTAGCGGACCAAGAGACCCAGTACTTC,CASSDAPGLADQETQYF
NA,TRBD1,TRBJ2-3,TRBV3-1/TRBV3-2,TGTGCCAGCAGCCGAGGACAGGGGGCATTTAAGACAGATACGCAGTATTTT,CASSRGQGAFKTDTQYF
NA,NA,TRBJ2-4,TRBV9,TGTGCCAGCAGCCCTAGTGGGGCGCTAGCCAAAAACATTCAGTACTTC,CASSPSGALAKNIQYF
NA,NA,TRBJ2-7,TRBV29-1,TGCAGCGTCGGAGCCGGGAGAGGAGGAACCTACGAGCAGTACTTC,CSVGAGRGGTYEQYF
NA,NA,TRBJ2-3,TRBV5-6,TGTGCCAGCAGCTTGGGGCAGGCGAGCACAGATACGCAGTATTTT,CASSLGQASTDTQYF
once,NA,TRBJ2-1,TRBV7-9,TGTGCCAGCAGCTTAGCGACGGCTAGCGTGTACAATGAGCAGTTCTTC,CASSLATASVYNEQFF
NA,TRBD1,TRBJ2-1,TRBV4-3,TGCGCCAGCAGCCAAGTAGTGACAGGGGACAATGAGCAGTTCTTC,CASSQVVTGDNEQFF
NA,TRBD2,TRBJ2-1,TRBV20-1,TGCAGTGCTAGTACGCTTTTAGACCAGGGGACTAGCGGGTTCGATGAGCAGTTCTTC,CSASTLLDQGTSGFDEQFF
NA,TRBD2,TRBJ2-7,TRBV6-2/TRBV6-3,TGTGCCAGCAGCCTTAGCGGGTTGACCTACGAGCAGTACTTC,CASSLSGLTYEQYF
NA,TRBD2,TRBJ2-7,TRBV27,TGTGCCAGCAGTTGGGGACTAGCGGCAAAACCCTACGAGCAGTACTTC,CASSWGLAAKPYEQYF
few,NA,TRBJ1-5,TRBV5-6,TGTGCCAGCACCCGGGGGATTAATCAGCCCCAGCATTTT,CASTRGINQPQHF
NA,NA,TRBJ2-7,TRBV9,TGTGCCAGCAGCGTAGACGGGAAGTCCTACGAGCAGTACTTC,CASSVDGKSYEQYF
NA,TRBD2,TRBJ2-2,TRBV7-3,TGTGCCAGCAGCTTACCTCGACTAGCGGGAGGGCCGAAAGGCGGGGAGCTGTTTTTT,CASSLPRLAGGPKGGELFF
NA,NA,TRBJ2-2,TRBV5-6,TGTGCCAGCAGCTTGTACGCCAGCACCGGGGAGCTGTTTTTT,CASSLYASTGELFF
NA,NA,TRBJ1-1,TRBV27,TGTGCCAGCAGTTTATGGTCAACAAACACTGAAGCTTTCTTT,CASSLWSTNTEAFF